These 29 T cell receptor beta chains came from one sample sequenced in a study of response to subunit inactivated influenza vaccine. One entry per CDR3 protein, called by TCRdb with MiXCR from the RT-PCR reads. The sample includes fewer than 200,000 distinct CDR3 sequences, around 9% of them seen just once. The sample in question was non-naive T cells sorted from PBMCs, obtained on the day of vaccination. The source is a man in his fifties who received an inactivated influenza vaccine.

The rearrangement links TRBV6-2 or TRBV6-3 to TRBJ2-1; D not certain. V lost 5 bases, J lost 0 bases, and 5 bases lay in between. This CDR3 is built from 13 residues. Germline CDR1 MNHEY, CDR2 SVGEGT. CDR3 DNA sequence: TGTGCCAGCAGTATGGGCTCCTACAATGAGCAGTTCTTC. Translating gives CASSMGSYNEQFF.

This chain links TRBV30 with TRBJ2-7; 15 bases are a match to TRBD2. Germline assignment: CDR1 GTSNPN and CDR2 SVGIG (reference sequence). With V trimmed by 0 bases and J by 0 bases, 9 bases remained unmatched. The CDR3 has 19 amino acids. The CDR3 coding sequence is TGTGCCTGGAGTGTACAGAGGGGGACTAGCGGGGGGTCCTCCTACGAGCAGTACTTC. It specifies CAWSVQRGTSGGSSYEQYF.

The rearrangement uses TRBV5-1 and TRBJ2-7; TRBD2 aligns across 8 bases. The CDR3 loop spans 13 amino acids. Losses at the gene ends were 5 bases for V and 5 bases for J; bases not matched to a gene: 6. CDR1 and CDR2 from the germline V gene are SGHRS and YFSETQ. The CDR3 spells CASRPSGSNEQYF. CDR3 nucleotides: TGCGCCAGCAGGCCCAGCGGGAGTAACGAGCAGTACTTC.

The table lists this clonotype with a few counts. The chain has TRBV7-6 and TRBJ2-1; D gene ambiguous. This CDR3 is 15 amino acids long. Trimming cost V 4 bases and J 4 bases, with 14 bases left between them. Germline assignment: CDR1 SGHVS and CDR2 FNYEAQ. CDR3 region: CASSSGLQVYNEQFF. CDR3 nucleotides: TGTGCCAGCAGCTCAGGCCTTCAAGTTTACAATGAGCAGTTCTTC.

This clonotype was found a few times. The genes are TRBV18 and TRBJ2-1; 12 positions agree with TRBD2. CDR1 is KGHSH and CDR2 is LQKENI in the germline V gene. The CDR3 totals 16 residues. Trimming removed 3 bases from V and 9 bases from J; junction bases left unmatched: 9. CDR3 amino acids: CASSPKGLAGTSEQFF. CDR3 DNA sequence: TGTGCCAGCTCACCCAAAGGACTAGCGGGGACGAGTGAGCAGTTCTTC.

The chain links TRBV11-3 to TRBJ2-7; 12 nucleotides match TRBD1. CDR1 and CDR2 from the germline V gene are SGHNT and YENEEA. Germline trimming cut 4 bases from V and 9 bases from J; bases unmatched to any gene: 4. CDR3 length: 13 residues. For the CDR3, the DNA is TGTGCCAGCAGCTCCGGGACAGGGGGCGCGCAGTACTTC. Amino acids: CASSSGTGGAQYF.

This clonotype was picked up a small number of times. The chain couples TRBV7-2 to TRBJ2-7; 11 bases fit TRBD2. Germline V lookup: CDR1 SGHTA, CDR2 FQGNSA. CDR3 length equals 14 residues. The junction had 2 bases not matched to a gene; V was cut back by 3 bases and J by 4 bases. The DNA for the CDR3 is TGTGCCAGCAGCTTCGGACTAGCGGGTTACGAGCAGTACTTC. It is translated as CASSFGLAGYEQYF.

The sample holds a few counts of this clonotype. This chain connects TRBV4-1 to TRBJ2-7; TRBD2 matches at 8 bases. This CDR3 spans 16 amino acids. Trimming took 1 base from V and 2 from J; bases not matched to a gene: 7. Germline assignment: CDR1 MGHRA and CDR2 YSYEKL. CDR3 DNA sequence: TGCGCCAGCAGCCAAGTCTCCAGCGGGGGAACCTACGAGCAGTACTTC. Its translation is CASSQVSSGGTYEQYF.

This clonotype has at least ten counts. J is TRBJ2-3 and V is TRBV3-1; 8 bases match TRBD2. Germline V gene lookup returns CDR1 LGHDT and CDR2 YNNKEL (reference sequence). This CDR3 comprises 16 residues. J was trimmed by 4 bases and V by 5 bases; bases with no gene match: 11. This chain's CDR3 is CASSSLSGGLSDTQYF. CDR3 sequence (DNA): TGTGCCAGCAGCTCCCTCAGCGGGGGTTTGTCAGATACGCAGTATTTT.

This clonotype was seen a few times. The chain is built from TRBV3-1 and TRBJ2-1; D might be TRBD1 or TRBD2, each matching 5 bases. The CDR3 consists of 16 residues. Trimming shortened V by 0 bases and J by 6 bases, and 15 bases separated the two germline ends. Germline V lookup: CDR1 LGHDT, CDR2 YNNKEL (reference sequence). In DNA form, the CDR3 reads TGTGCCAGCAGCCAAGATTGGGACGAGAAGTTCAATGAGCAGTTCTTC. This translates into CASSQDWDEKFNEQFF.

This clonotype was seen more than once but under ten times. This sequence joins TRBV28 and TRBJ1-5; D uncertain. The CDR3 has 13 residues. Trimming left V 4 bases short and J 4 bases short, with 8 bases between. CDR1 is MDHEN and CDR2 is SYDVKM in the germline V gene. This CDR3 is CASSWAGNQPQHF. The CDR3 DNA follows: TGTGCCAGCAGTTGGGCGGGGAATCAGCCCCAGCATTTT.

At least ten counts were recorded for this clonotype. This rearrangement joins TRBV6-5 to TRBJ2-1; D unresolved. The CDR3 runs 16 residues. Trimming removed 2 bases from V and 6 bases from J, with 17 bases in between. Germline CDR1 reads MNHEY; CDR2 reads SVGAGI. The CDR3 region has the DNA TGTGCCAGCAGTTACGGAGCAGGCTTCGTGTCCAATGAGCAGTTCTTC. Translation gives CASSYGAGFVSNEQFF.

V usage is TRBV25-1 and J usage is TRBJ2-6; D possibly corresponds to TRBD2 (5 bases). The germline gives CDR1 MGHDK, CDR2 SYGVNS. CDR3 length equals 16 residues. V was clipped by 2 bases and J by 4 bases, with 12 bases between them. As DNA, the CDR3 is TGTGCCAGCAGTGAACCTGGGAGTCTGGGGGCCAACGTCCTGACTTTC. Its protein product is CASSEPGSLGANVLTF.

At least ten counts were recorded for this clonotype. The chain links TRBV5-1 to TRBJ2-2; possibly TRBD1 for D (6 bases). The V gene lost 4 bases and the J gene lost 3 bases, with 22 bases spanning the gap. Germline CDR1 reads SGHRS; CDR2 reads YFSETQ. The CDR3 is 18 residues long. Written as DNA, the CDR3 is TGCGCCAGCAGCACGCGGCCTGGGGGACACCCCTACACCGGGGAGCTGTTTTTT. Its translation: CASSTRPGGHPYTGELFF.

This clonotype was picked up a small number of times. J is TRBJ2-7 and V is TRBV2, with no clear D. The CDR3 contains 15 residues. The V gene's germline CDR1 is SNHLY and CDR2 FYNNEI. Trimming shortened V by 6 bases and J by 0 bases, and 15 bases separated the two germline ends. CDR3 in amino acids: CASSGSRASSYEQYF. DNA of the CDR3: TGTGCCAGCAGCGGAAGTAGGGCCAGCTCCTACGAGCAGTACTTC. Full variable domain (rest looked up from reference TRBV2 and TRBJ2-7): EPEVTQTPSHQVTQMGQEVILRCVPISNHLYFYWYRQILGQKVEFLVSFYNNEISEKSEIFDDQFSVERPDGSNFTLKIRSTKLEDSAMYFCASSGSRASSYEQYFGPGTRLTVT.

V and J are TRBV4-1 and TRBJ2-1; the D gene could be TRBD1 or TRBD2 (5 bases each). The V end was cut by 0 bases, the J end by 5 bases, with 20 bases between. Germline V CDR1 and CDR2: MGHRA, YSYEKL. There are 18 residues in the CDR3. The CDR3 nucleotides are TGCGCCAGCAGCCAAGAGCCCCTGGGGGATGGGGTGGACAATGAGCAGTTCTTC. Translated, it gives CASSQEPLGDGVDNEQFF.

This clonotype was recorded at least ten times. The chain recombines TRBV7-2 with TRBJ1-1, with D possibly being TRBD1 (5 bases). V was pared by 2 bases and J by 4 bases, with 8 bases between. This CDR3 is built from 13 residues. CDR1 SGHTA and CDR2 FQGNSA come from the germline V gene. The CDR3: CASSLQGATEAFF. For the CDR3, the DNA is TGTGCCAGCAGCTTACAGGGTGCCACTGAAGCTTTCTTT.

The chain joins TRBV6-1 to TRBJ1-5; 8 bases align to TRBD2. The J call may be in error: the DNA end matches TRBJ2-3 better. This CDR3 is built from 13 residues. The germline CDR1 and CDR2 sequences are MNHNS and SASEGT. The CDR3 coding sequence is TGTGCCAGTGGCCGGGAGGGCTTTCAGCCCCAGTATTTT. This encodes CASGREGFQPQYF.

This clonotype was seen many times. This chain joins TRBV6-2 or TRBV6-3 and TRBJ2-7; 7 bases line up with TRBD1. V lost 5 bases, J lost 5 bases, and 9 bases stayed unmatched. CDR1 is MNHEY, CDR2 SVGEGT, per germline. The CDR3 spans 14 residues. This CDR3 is CASSNRQGRDEQYF. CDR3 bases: TGTGCCAGCAGTAACCGACAGGGACGGGACGAGCAGTACTTC.

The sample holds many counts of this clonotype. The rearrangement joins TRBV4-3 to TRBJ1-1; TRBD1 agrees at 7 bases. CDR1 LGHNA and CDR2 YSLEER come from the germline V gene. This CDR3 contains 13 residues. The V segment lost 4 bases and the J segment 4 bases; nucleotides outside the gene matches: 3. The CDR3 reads CASSPGGVTEAFF. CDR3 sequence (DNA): TGCGCCAGCAGCCCAGGGGGGGTCACTGAAGCTTTCTTT.

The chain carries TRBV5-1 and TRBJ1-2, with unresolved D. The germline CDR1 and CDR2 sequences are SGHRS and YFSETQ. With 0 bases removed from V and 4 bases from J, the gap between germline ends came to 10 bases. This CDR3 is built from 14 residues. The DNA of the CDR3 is TGCGCCAGCAGCTTGGTTGTCAGATTCTATGGCTACACCTTC. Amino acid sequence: CASSLVVRFYGYTF.

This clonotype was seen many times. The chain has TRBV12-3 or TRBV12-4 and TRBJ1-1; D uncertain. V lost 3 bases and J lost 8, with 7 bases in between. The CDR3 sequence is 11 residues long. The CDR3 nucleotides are TGTGCCAGCAGTTTCGGGAACGAAGCTTTCTTT. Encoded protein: CASSFGNEAFF.

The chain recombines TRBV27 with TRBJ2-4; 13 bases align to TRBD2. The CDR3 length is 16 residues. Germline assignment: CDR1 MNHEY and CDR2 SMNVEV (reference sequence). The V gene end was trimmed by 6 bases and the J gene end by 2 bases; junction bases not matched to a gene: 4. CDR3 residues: CASSTGTSGTKNIQYF. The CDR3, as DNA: TGTGCCAGCAGCACTGGGACTAGCGGGACCAAAAACATTCAGTACTTC.

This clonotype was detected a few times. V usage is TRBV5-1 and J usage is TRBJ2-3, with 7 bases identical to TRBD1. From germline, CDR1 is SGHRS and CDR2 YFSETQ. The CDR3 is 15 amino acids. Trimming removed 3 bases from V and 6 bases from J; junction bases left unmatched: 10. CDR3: CASSSTGSRQDTQYF. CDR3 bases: TGCGCCAGCAGCTCGACAGGGAGTCGCCAGGATACGCAGTATTTT.

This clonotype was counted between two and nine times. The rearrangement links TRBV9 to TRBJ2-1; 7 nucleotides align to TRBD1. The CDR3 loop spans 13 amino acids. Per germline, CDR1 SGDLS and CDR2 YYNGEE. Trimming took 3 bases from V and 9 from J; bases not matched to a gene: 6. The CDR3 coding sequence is TGTGCCAGCAGCGCCCGACAGGGCGGTGAGCAGTTCTTC. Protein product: CASSARQGGEQFF.

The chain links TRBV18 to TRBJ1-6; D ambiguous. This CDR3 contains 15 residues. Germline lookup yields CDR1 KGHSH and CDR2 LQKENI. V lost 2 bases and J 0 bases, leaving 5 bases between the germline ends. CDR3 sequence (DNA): TGTGCCAGCTCACCAGTAAACTCCTATAATTCACCCCTCCACTTT. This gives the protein CASSPVNSYNSPLHF.

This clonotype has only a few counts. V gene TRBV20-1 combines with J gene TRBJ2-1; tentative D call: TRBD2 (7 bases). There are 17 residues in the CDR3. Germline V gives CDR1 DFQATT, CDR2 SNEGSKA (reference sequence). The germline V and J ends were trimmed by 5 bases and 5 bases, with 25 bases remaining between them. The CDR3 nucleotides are TGCAGTGCTGAACTCCTAAAGGGGGGGCTAAGCCACAATGAGCAGTTCTTC. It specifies CSAELLKGGLSHNEQFF.

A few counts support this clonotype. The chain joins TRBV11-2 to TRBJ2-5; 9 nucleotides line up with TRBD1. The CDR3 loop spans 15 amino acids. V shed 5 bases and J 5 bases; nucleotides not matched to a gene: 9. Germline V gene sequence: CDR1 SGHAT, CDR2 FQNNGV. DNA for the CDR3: TGTGCCAGCAGCATTGGGACAGGGATGGGTGAGACCCAGTACTTC. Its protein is CASSIGTGMGETQYF. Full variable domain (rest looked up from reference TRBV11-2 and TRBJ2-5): EAGVAQSPRYKIIEKRQSVAFWCNPISGHATLYWYQQILGQGPKLLIQFQNNGVVDDSQLPKDRFSAERLKGVDSTLKIQPAKLEDSAVYLCASSIGTGMGETQYFGPGTRLLVL.

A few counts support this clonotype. CDR3 bases: TGCGCCAGCAGCTCGGGACTAGCGGGAGGGGGCGATACGCAGTATTTT. Translation gives CASSSGLAGGGDTQYF. The genes are TRBV5-1 and TRBJ2-3, with 16 bases aligning to TRBD2. The V gene's germline CDR1 is SGHRS and CDR2 YFSETQ. This CDR3 spans 16 amino acids. V gave up 3 bases and J gave up 6 bases; unmatched junction bases: 4.